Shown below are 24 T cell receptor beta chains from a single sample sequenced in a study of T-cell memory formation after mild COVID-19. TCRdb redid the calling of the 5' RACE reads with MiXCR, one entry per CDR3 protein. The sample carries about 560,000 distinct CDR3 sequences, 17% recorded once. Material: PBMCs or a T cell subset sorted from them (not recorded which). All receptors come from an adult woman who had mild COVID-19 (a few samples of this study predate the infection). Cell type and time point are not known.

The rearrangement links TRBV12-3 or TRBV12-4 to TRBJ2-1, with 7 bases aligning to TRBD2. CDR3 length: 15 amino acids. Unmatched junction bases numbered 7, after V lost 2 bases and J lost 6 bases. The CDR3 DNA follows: TGTGCCAGCAGTTTAAGTCTAGCGGCCTTCAATGAGCAGTTCTTC. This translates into CASSLSLAAFNEQFF.

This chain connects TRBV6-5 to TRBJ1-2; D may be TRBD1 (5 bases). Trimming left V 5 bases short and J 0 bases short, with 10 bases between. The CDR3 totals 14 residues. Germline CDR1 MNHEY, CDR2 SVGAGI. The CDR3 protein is CASSNRGANYGYTF. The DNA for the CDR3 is TGTGCCAGCAGTAATCGGGGGGCTAACTATGGCTACACCTTC.

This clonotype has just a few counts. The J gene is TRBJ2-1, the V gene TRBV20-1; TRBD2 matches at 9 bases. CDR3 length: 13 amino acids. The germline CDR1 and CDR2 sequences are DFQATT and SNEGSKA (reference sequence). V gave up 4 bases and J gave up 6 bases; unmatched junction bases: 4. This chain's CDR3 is CSATLAGANEQFF. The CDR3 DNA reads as TGCAGTGCTACATTAGCGGGAGCCAATGAGCAGTTCTTC.

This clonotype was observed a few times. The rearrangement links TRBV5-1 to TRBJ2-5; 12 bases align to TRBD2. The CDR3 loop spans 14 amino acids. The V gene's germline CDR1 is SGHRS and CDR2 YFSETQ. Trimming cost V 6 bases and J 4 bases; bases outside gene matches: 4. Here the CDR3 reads CASNLAGGGETQYF. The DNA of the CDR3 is TGCGCCAGCAATCTAGCGGGAGGGGGAGAGACCCAGTACTTC.

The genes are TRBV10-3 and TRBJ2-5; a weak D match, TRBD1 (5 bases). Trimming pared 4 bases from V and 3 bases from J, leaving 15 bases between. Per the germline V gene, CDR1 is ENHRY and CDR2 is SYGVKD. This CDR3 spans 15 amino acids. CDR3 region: CAISANQGAEETQYF. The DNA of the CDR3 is TGTGCCATCAGTGCGAACCAGGGCGCGGAAGAGACCCAGTACTTC.

The CDR3 nucleotides read TGTGCCAGCAGCCAGACTAGCGGGAGGGCCAGTTCCTACAATGAGCAGTTCTTC. Translating it yields CASSQTSGRASSYNEQFF. The chain couples TRBV3-1 to TRBJ2-1; 14 bases are shared with TRBD2. Germline loops: CDR1 LGHDT, CDR2 YNNKEL (reference sequence). V lost 3 bases to trimming and J lost 1 base; unmatched junction nucleotides: 5. The CDR3 length is 18 residues.

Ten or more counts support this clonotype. CDR3 loop: CASSPGTRDYEQYF. The DNA for the CDR3 is TGTGCCAGCAGCCCCGGGACACGGGACTACGAGCAGTACTTC. V and J are TRBV12-3 or TRBV12-4 and TRBJ2-7; tentatively, D is TRBD1 (6 bases). V lost 6 bases and J lost 3, with 15 bases in between. CDR3 length equals 14 residues.

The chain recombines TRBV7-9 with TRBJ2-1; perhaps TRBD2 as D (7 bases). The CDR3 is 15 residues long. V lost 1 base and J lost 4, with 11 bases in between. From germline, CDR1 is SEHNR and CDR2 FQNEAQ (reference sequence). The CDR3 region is CASSLGGGQYNEQFF. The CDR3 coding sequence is TGTGCCAGCAGCTTAGGCGGGGGCCAATACAATGAGCAGTTCTTC.

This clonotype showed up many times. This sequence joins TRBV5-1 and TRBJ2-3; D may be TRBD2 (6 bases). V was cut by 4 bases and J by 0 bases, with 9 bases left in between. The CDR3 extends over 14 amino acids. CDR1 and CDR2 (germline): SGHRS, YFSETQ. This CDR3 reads CASSPGTSTDTQYF. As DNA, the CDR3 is TGCGCCAGCAGCCCCGGGACTAGCACAGATACGCAGTATTTT.

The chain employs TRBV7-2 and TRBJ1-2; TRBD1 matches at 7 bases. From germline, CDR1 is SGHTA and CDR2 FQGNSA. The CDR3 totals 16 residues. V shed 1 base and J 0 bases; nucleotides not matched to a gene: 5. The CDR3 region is CASSLETGRSNYGYTF. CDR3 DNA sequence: TGTGCCAGCAGCTTAGAGACAGGGAGGTCTAACTATGGCTACACCTTC.

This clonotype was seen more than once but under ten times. CDR3 loop: CAIGGGRAGFRDEQFF. Written as DNA, the CDR3 is TGTGCCATCGGTGGCGGGAGGGCCGGTTTTAGAGATGAGCAGTTCTTC. The gene calls are TRBV10-3 and TRBJ2-1; 9 bases align to TRBD2. The V gene end was trimmed by 8 bases and the J gene end by 8 bases; junction bases not matched to a gene: 16. CDR1 is ENHRY, CDR2 SYGVKD, per germline. CDR3 length equals 16 residues.

The CDR3 here is CSARETLGLAGGKETQYF. As DNA, the CDR3 is TGCAGTGCTAGAGAAACCCTCGGACTAGCGGGGGGCAAAGAGACCCAGTACTTC. This sequence joins TRBV20-1 and TRBJ2-5; 14 bases align to TRBD2. With V trimmed by 0 bases and J by 3 bases, 9 bases remained unmatched. Germline V gene lookup returns CDR1 DFQATT and CDR2 SNEGSKA (reference sequence). The CDR3 contains 18 residues.

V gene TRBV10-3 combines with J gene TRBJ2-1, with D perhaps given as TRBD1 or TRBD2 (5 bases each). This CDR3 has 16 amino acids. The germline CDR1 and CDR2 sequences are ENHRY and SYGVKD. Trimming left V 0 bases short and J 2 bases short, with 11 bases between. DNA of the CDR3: TGTGCCATCAGTGAGTCGACCGGGGCTGCCTACAATGAGCAGTTCTTC. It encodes CAISESTGAAYNEQFF.

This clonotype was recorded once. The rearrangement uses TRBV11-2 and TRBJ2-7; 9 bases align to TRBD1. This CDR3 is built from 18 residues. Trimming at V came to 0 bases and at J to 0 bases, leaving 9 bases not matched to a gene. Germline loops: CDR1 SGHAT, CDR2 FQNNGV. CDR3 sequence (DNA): TGTGCCAGCAGCTTAGACCCTAATGGACAGGGGTTCTCCTACGAGCAGTACTTC. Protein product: CASSLDPNGQGFSYEQYF.

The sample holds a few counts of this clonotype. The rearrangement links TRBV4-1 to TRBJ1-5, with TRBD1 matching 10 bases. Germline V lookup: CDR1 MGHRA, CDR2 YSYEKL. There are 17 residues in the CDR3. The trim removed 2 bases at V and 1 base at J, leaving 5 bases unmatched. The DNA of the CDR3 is TGCGCCAGCAGCCAACCGGGACAGGGGAGAAGCAATCAGCCCCAGCATTTT. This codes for CASSQPGQGRSNQPQHF.

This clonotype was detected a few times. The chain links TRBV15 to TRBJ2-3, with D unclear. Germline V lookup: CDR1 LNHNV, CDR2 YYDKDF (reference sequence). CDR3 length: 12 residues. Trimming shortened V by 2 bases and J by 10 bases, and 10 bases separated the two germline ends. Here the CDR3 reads CATSRPEQSQYF. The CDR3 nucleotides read TGTGCCACCAGCAGACCTGAGCAGTCGCAGTATTTT.

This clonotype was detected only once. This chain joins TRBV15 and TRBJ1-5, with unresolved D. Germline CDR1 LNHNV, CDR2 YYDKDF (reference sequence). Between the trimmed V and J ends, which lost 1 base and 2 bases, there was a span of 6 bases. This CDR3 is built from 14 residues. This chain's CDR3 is CATSRVSRNQPQHF. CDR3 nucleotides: TGTGCCACCAGCAGAGTTAGCCGCAATCAGCCCCAGCATTTT. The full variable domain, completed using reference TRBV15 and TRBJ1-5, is DAMVIQNPRYQVTQFGKPVTLSCSQTLNHNVMYWYQQKSSQAPKLLFHYYDKDFNNEADTPDNFQSRRPNTSFCFLDIRSPGLGDTAMYLCATSRVSRNQPQHFGDGTRLSIL.

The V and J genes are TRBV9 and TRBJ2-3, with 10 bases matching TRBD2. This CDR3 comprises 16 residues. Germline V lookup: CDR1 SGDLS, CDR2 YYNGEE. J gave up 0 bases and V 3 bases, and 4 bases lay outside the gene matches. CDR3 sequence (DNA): TGTGCCAGCAGCGATCTAGCGGGGGCTAGCACAGATACGCAGTATTTT. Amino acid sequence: CASSDLAGASTDTQYF.

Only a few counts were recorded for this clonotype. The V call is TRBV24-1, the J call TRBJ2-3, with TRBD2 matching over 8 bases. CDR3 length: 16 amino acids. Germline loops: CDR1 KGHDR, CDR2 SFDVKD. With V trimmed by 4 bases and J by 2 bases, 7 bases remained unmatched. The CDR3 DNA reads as TGTGCCACCAGTGAGTTCGAGCGGGGGTTCACAGATACGCAGTATTTT. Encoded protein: CATSEFERGFTDTQYF.

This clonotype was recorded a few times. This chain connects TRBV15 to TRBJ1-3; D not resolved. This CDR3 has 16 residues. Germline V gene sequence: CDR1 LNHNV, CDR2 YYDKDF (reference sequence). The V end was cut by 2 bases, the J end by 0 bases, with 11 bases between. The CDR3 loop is CATSRPGVYSGNTIYF. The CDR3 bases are TGTGCCACCAGCAGACCGGGAGTTTACTCTGGAAACACCATATATTTT.

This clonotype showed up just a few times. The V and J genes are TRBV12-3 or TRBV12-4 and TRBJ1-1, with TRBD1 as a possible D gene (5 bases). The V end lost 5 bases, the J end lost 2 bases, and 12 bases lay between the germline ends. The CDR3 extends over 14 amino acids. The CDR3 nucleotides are TGTGCCAGCAGTCGGTTACGGGACAACACTGAAGCTTTCTTT. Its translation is CASSRLRDNTEAFF.

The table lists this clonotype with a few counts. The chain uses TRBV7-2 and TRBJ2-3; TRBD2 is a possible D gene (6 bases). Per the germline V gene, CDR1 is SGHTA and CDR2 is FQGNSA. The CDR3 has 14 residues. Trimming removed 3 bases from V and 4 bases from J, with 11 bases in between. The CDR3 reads CASSLRTTPDTQYF. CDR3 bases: TGTGCCAGCAGCTTGAGGACTACCCCAGATACGCAGTATTTT.

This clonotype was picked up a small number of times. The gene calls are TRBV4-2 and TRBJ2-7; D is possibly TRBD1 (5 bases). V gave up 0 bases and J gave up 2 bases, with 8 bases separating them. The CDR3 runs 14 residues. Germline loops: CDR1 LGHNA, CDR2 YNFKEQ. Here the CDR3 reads CASSQEPGTYEQYF. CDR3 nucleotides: TGTGCCAGCAGCCAAGAGCCAGGGACCTACGAGCAGTACTTC.

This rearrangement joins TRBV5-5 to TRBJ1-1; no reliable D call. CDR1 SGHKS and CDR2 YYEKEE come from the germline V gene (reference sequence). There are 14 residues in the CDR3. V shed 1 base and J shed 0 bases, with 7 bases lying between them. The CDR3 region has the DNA TGTGCCAGCAGCTTGACACCGATGAACACTGAAGCTTTCTTT. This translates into CASSLTPMNTEAFF. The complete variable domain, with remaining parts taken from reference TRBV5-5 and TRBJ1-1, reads DAGVTQSPTHLIKTRGQQVTLRCSPISGHKSVSWYQQVLGQGPQFIFQYYEKEERGRGNFPDRFSARQFPNYSSELNVNALLLGDSALYLCASSLTPMNTEAFFGQGTRLTVV.